The text below deals with one T cell receptor (beta chain). What it binds is not known. What was sequenced were expressed TCRB transcripts, since all of the isolated RNA had been reverse transcribed. Measured with immunoSEQ multiplex PCR; TCRdb has only the in-frame clones, and not every one. The data hold tens of thousands of clones, with around 32% observed a single time. The sample comes from a study of beta chain features in type 1 diabetes. Study findings and constraints: Insertions were fewer and deletions more numerous at VDJ junctions in type 1 diabetes patients. Researchers caution that PCR might favor shorter templates, equally among patients and controls.

Sequenced input: stem cell memory CD4+ T cells from blood. The source is a woman younger than 35 in good health.

Here the CDR3 reads CASSVDREVYEQYF. The CDR3 coding sequence is TGCGCCAGCAGCGTGGACAGGGAAGTCTACGAGCAGTACTTC. The rearrangement joins TRBV5-1 to TRBJ2-7; TRBD1 matches 8 bases. The germline V gene has CDR1 SGHRS and CDR2 YFSETQ. V was pared by 4 bases and J by 3 bases, with 6 bases of the junction left unmatched. CDR3 length equals 14 residues.